This is a list of T cell receptor beta chains from one sample in a study of control samples from healthy donors and cancer patients. Repertoires were generated with immunoSEQ multiplex PCR, while TCRdb's copy carries only in-frame clones and drops some. The table has tens of thousands of clones, roughly 94% seen once. The sample consisted of blood. The receptor set was obtained from a man aged 30 to 45 in good health. CDR3s include the opening cysteine and the closing phenylalanine or tryptophan. D genes are given only for firm matches. Only some rows state a clone size, as once, few, many or a class for expanded clones.

D gene: -; V gene: TRBV11-3; J gene: TRBJ2-7; clone size: -; CDR3 DNA: TGTGCCAGCAGCTTAGTCGGGGGTAGCGAGCAGTACTTC; CDR3 protein: CASSLVGGSEQYF
D gene: TRBD1; V gene: TRBV29-1; J gene: TRBJ1-6; clone size: -; CDR3 DNA: TGCAGCGTCGAGGACAGGGACGGCTCACCCCTCCACTTT; CDR3 protein: CSVEDRDGSPLHF
D gene: -; V gene: TRBV6-5; J gene: TRBJ1-3; clone size: -; CDR3 DNA: TGTGCCAGCAGTTACGCGGGATACTCTGGAAACACCATATATTTT; CDR3 protein: CASSYAGYSGNTIYF
D gene: -; V gene: TRBV11-3; J gene: TRBJ2-1; clone size: -; CDR3 DNA: TGTGCCAGCAGTACGACTGGGGGCAATGAGCAGTTCTTC; CDR3 protein: CASSTTGGNEQFF
D gene: TRBD2; V gene: TRBV7-2; J gene: TRBJ2-6; clone size: once; CDR3 DNA: TGTGCCAGCAGCTTCCTAGCGGGAGGGTTCTCTGGGGCCAACGTCCTGACTTTC; CDR3 protein: CASSFLAGGFSGANVLTF
D gene: -; V gene: TRBV4-1; J gene: TRBJ1-4; clone size: -; CDR3 DNA: TGCGCCAGCAGCCCGACAGTAAATGAAAAACTGTTTTTT; CDR3 protein: CASSPTVNEKLFF
D gene: -; V gene: TRBV3-1/TRBV3-2; J gene: TRBJ1-1; clone size: -; CDR3 DNA: TGTGCCAGCAGCCAAGAGCAGGGGTTCACTGAAGCTTTCTTT; CDR3 protein: CASSQEQGFTEAFF
D gene: -; V gene: TRBV5-1; J gene: TRBJ2-2; clone size: -; CDR3 DNA: TGCGCCAGCAGCTTGGACGGTGTTTCGGGGACCGGGGAGCTGTTTTTT; CDR3 protein: CASSLDGVSGTGELFF
D gene: -; V gene: TRBV4-1; J gene: TRBJ2-2; clone size: -; CDR3 DNA: TGCGCCAGCAGCCACCCCACCACGAACACCGGGGAGCTGTTTTTT; CDR3 protein: CASSHPTTNTGELFF
D gene: -; V gene: TRBV4-1; J gene: TRBJ1-6; clone size: -; CDR3 DNA: TGCGCCAGCAGCCAAGTAGGCTCCTATAATTCACCCCTCCACTTT; CDR3 protein: CASSQVGSYNSPLHF
D gene: -; V gene: TRBV5-1; J gene: TRBJ2-2; clone size: once; CDR3 DNA: TGCGCCAGCAGCTTGCAACAGCGGACGAACACCGGGGAGCTGTTTTTT; CDR3 protein: CASSLQQRTNTGELFF
D gene: -; V gene: TRBV21-1; J gene: TRBJ1-5; clone size: -; CDR3 DNA: TGTGCCAGCAGCAAAGATCAGGGACAGTCAGATAGCAATCAGCCCCAGCATTTT; CDR3 protein: CASSKDQGQSDSNQPQHF
D gene: TRBD2; V gene: TRBV4-2; J gene: TRBJ2-3; clone size: -; CDR3 DNA: TGTGCCAGCAGCCAAGATCTAGCGGGAGGCACAGATACGCAGTATTTT; CDR3 protein: CASSQDLAGGTDTQYF
D gene: -; V gene: TRBV7-3; J gene: TRBJ2-5; clone size: once; CDR3 DNA: TGTGCCAGCAGCACTCGACCACAAGAGACCCAGTACTTC; CDR3 protein: CASSTRPQETQYF
D gene: -; V gene: TRBV7-6; J gene: TRBJ2-1; clone size: -; CDR3 DNA: TGTGCCAGCAGCCCAGACTTCAACAATGAGCAGTTCTTC; CDR3 protein: CASSPDFNNEQFF
D gene: -; V gene: TRBV6-4; J gene: TRBJ2-1; clone size: -; CDR3 DNA: TGTGCCAGCAGTCGCGAGGAGGCGACTTACAATGAGCAGTTCTTC; CDR3 protein: CASSREEATYNEQFF
D gene: -; V gene: TRBV9; J gene: TRBJ2-2; clone size: -; CDR3 DNA: TGTGCCAGCAGCGTTGCGGGGGCGGGCGGGGAGCTGTTTTTT; CDR3 protein: CASSVAGAGGELFF
D gene: TRBD2; V gene: TRBV6-6; J gene: TRBJ2-7; clone size: -; CDR3 DNA: TGTGCCAGCAGACCGGGACTAGCGGTGTACGAGCAGTACTTC; CDR3 protein: CASRPGLAVYEQYF